These 18 T cell receptor beta chains were sequenced from one sample in a study of cytomegalovirus exposure and HLA in healthy donors. In the PCR, 60 Vbeta and 13 Jbeta primers were used. Libraries were prepared by immunoSEQ multiplex PCR; TCRdb keeps only in-frame clonotypes and omits some of them. Found here are roughly 100,000 clones, around four fifths of them singletons; the top ten hold around 4.4%. What was sequenced was PBMCs. These receptors were obtained from a man between 35 and 55 years old in good health and CMV-seronegative.

The chain carries TRBV29-1 and TRBJ1-2; maybe TRBD1 (5 bases). The V gene's germline CDR1 is SQVTM and CDR2 ANQGSEA. The CDR3 runs to 13 residues. V shed 8 bases and J shed 8 bases, with 21 bases lying between them. The CDR3 sequence is CSSTASGVGGYTF. The CDR3 nucleotides read TGCAGCTCGACCGCGTCGGGGGTAGGAGGCTACACCTTC.

The chain joins TRBV2 to TRBJ2-5, with 7 bases aligning to TRBD1. The germline gives CDR1 SNHLY, CDR2 FYNNEI. The CDR3 length is 12 residues. CDR3 coding DNA: TGTGCTTCCGAGACAGGGCAAGAGACCCAGTACTTC. Encoded protein: CASETGQETQYF.

The V and J genes are TRBV14 and TRBJ2-1, with 9 positions matching TRBD2. Germline trimming cut 1 base from V and 4 bases from J; bases unmatched to any gene: 5. Germline CDR1 SGHDN, CDR2 FVKESK. The CDR3 runs 16 residues. The chain's CDR3 is CASSQVGRGGYNEQFF. The CDR3 nucleotides are TGTGCCAGCAGCCAAGTAGGGCGGGGGGGATACAATGAGCAGTTCTTC. The full variable domain, completed using reference TRBV14 and TRBJ2-1, is EAGVTQFPSHSVIEKGQTVTLRCDPISGHDNLYWYRRVMGKEIKFLLHFVKESKQDESGMPNNRFLAERTGGTYSTLKVQPAELEDSGVYFCASSQVGRGGYNEQFFGPGTRLTVL.

CDR3 residues: CASKGQGSSGANVLTF. The DNA of the CDR3 is TGTGCCAGCAAGGGGCAGGGGAGCTCTGGGGCCAACGTCCTGACTTTC. J is TRBJ2-6 and V is TRBV27; D is perhaps TRBD1 (6 bases). Looked up from germline, CDR1 is MNHEY and CDR2 is SMNVEV (reference sequence). The CDR3 spans 16 residues. Trimming pared 7 bases from V and 0 bases from J, leaving 13 bases between.

The chain links TRBV18 to TRBJ2-7; 7 nucleotides align to TRBD1. The V gene end was trimmed by 6 bases and the J gene end by 3 bases; junction bases not matched to a gene: 5. The CDR3 is 13 amino acids. Germline V gives CDR1 KGHSH, CDR2 LQKENI. CDR3 nucleotides: TGTGCCAGCTCTCCGGGACAGAGCTACGAGCAGTACTTC. Translated, it gives CASSPGQSYEQYF.

The V gene is TRBV4-2, the J gene TRBJ1-2; a weak D match, TRBD1 (5 bases). The CDR3 length is 14 residues. CDR1 and CDR2 (germline): LGHNA, YNFKEQ. Deletions cut 2 bases from V and 3 bases from J, with 10 bases between. This CDR3 is CASSQTRGDYGYTF. CDR3 nucleotides: TGTGCCAGCAGCCAAACTCGGGGGGACTATGGCTACACCTTC.

The CDR3 region has the DNA TGTGCCAGCAGCTACCCGGGACAGCAGGCCTACGAGCAGTACTTC. The encoded protein is CASSYPGQQAYEQYF. This sequence joins TRBV6-5 and TRBJ2-7, with 7 bases matching TRBD1. V lost 6 bases, J lost 2 bases, and 10 bases stayed unmatched. The germline V gene has CDR1 MNHEY and CDR2 SVGAGI. The CDR3 sequence is 15 residues long.

The chain carries TRBV5-4 and TRBJ2-1; TRBD2 aligns across 9 bases. The CDR3 runs to 13 residues. Germline V gene data show CDR1 as SGHNT and CDR2 as YYREEE (reference sequence). With 7 bases clipped from V and 6 bases from J, the junction kept 5 bases outside the gene matches. CDR3 DNA: TGTGCCAGCTCGGGACTAGCCGGCAATGAGCAGTTCTTC. It is translated as CASSGLAGNEQFF.

The chain uses TRBV5-1 and TRBJ2-3, with a possible D match to TRBD2 (6 bases). CDR1 and CDR2 from the germline V gene are SGHRS and YFSETQ. The CDR3 covers 14 residues. V was cut by 4 bases and J by 2 bases, with 11 bases left in between. In nucleotides, the CDR3 is TGCGCCAGCAGCCGCCGGGGGATCACAGATACGCAGTATTTT. As protein: CASSRRGITDTQYF.

The chain uses TRBV6-1 and TRBJ2-1; TRBD1 agrees at 8 bases. This CDR3 comprises 14 residues. Per germline, CDR1 MNHNS and CDR2 SASEGT. V trimming: 7 bases; J trimming: 5 bases; junction bases outside the gene matches: 7. CDR3 residues: CASNTGTGNNEQFF. The CDR3 DNA follows: TGTGCCAGCAATACCGGGACAGGTAACAATGAGCAGTTCTTC.

This rearrangement joins TRBV4-1 to TRBJ1-1, with D unresolved. The V gene lost 0 bases and the J gene lost 4 bases, with 9 bases spanning the gap. The CDR3 consists of 14 residues. CDR1 is MGHRA and CDR2 is YSYEKL in the germline V gene. CDR3 nucleotides: TGCGCCAGCAGCCAAGATATGAGTGGCACTGAAGCTTTCTTT. Translating it yields CASSQDMSGTEAFF.

The V gene is TRBV6-5, the J gene TRBJ1-2; TRBD1 matches 9 bases. CDR3 size: 14 residues. V trimming: 6 bases; J trimming: 5 bases; junction bases outside the gene matches: 7. Per the germline V gene, CDR1 is MNHEY and CDR2 is SVGAGI. The CDR3: CASRKDRGEYGYTF. In DNA form, the CDR3 reads TGTGCCAGCAGGAAGGACAGGGGCGAGTATGGCTACACCTTC.

The chain links TRBV7-3 to TRBJ1-5; D perhaps matches TRBD1 (6 bases). The CDR3 spans 15 residues. Per the germline V gene, CDR1 is SGHTA and CDR2 is FQGTGA. The V end lost 1 base, the J end lost 7 bases, and 14 bases lay between the germline ends. The CDR3 is CASSLIGGGGQPQHF. CDR3 nucleotide sequence: TGTGCCAGCAGCTTAATCGGGGGAGGGGGACAGCCCCAGCATTTT.

The gene calls are TRBV11-2 and TRBJ2-7, with 10 positions matching TRBD1. With V trimmed by 4 bases and J by 3 bases, 3 bases remained unmatched. The CDR3 covers 14 residues. CDR1 and CDR2 from the germline V gene are SGHAT and FQNNGV. The CDR3 bases are TGTGCCAGCAGCTCGGGACAGGGGAGCTACGAGCAGTACGTC. This encodes CASSSGQGSYEQYV.

This sequence joins TRBV19 and TRBJ1-1; D uncertain. Germline CDR1 LNHDA, CDR2 SQIVND (reference sequence). Trimming shortened V by 5 bases and J by 2 bases, and 12 bases separated the two germline ends. This CDR3 spans 14 amino acids. The CDR3 spells CASSANSPNTEAFF. The CDR3 DNA reads as TGTGCCAGTAGTGCCAATAGTCCCAACACTGAAGCTTTCTTT.

The chain links TRBV9 to TRBJ2-7; D is uncertain. The CDR3 sequence is 15 residues long. The V gene lost 4 bases and the J gene lost 2 bases, with 16 bases spanning the gap. Germline lookup yields CDR1 SGDLS and CDR2 YYNGEE. The DNA of the CDR3 is TGTGCCAGCAGCCTAGGGCTGACAAACGCCTACGAGCAGTACTTC. This encodes CASSLGLTNAYEQYF.

The rearrangement joins TRBV11-2 to TRBJ2-7; D is unresolved. In germline, CDR1 is SGHAT, CDR2 FQNNGV. Trimming pared 6 bases from V and 2 bases from J, leaving 11 bases between. The CDR3 has 13 residues. The CDR3 reads CASSQIGAYEQYV. CDR3 in DNA: TGTGCCAGCAGTCAAATTGGGGCCTACGAGCAGTACGTC.

CDR3 residues: CASSDPGNRSPLHF. In nucleotides, the CDR3 is TGCGCCAGCAGCGACCCGGGGAACAGATCACCCCTCCACTTT. The chain couples TRBV10-1 to TRBJ1-6; D unclear. CDR1 and CDR2 from the germline V gene are WNHNN and SYGVQD (reference sequence). V lost 6 bases and J lost 10, with 16 bases in between. The CDR3 is 14 residues long.